The count of the clone carrying this T cell receptor beta chain is one. The antigen remains undetermined. The CDR3 runs to 15 residues. The V end lost 1 base, the J end lost 2 bases, and 9 bases lay between the germline ends. CDR1 and CDR2 from the germline V gene are MNHNS and SASEGT. Only in-frame clones appear in the TCRdb table, and some are missing; sequencing was by immunoSEQ multiplex PCR. This table holds 100,000 to 130,000 clones, approximately 88% found once. The sample belongs to a study of T cell responses to AZD1222 COVID-19 vaccine. Study findings and constraints: The span of vaccine-associated CD4 TCRs extended across spike, with dominance at 160-218 and 743-854. Rises in breadth and depth of Spike-specific TCRs came after two AZD1222 doses. Nearly half of the spike-specific TCRs reportedly recognize variant regions that carry no mutations. Clonal diversity may have been underestimated, and the donors were mostly white British, with more females than males.

The chain is built from TRBV6-1 and TRBJ1-3; a possible D gene is TRBD1 (5 bases). This sequence originates from an adult in good health. This material consisted of peripheral blood, taken on day 0 of AZD1222 vaccination. CDR3 nucleotides: TGTGCCAGCAGTGAAGGTCCAGGGACTGGAAACACCATATATTTT. It is translated as CASSEGPGTGNTIYF.